The rows below give T cell receptor beta chains drawn from one sample of a study of T cell repertoires in cytomegalovirus infection. TCRdb itself ran the reads through MiXCR, one entry per CDR3 protein. The table has under 200,000 distinct CDR3 sequences, roughly 30% seen once. Material for sequencing was PBMCs. Source of these receptors: a human donor in good health (CMV status not recorded). Some clones in this sample may be carry-over from other donors' samples. The CDR3 runs from the conserved cysteine through the conserved F or W. Fields, in order: clone size, V gene, J gene, CDR3 protein. The size entry is marked missing in some rows and otherwise reads once, few, many or a size class.

clone_size: .
v_call: TRBV20-1
j_call: TRBJ2-3
cdr3_aa: CSARGPPSGGTDTQYF

clone_size: many
v_call: TRBV7-6
j_call: TRBJ1-2
cdr3_aa: CASSLDWSTYGYTF

clone_size: .
v_call: TRBV7-9
j_call: TRBJ2-3
cdr3_aa: CASSLSRSYTDTQYF

clone_size: many
v_call: TRBV7-2
j_call: TRBJ1-3
cdr3_aa: CASSGSRPGEGNTIYF

clone_size: .
v_call: TRBV2
j_call: TRBJ1-2
cdr3_aa: CASSEGQDRGYTF

clone_size: .
v_call: TRBV15
j_call: TRBJ1-4
cdr3_aa: CATSRVSSTNEKLFF

clone_size: many
v_call: TRBV7-8
j_call: TRBJ2-4
cdr3_aa: CASENTSSQYF

clone_size: once
v_call: TRBV2
j_call: TRBJ2-1
cdr3_aa: CASSDLTSGGDEQVF

clone_size: .
v_call: TRBV19
j_call: TRBJ1-5
cdr3_aa: CASRTDRSSNQPQHF

clone_size: few
v_call: TRBV7-2
j_call: TRBJ2-1
cdr3_aa: CASRITGARDEQFF

clone_size: .
v_call: TRBV5-4
j_call: TRBJ2-3
cdr3_aa: CASSMTKTDTQYF

clone_size: .
v_call: TRBV29-1
j_call: TRBJ1-1
cdr3_aa: CSVGSYTEAFF

clone_size: .
v_call: TRBV7-3
j_call: TRBJ2-1
cdr3_aa: CASSLISSSTYNEQFF

clone_size: .
v_call: TRBV2
j_call: TRBJ1-1
cdr3_aa: CASSIRGKLNTEAFF

clone_size: .
v_call: TRBV7-2
j_call: TRBJ1-6
cdr3_aa: CASSLVQDSPLHF

clone_size: few
v_call: TRBV20-1
j_call: TRBJ2-7
cdr3_aa: CSAETSGGGYEQYF

clone_size: many
v_call: TRBV7-2
j_call: TRBJ2-5
cdr3_aa: CASSFYREGETQYF

clone_size: many
v_call: TRBV12-3/TRBV12-4
j_call: TRBJ1-2
cdr3_aa: CASSYGQGGGYTF

clone_size: once
v_call: TRBV5-1
j_call: TRBJ2-7
cdr3_aa: CASMQSLSSYEQYF

clone_size: many
v_call: TRBV7-2
j_call: TRBJ1-5
cdr3_aa: CASTPGTGYGQPQHF

clone_size: .
v_call: TRBV4-3
j_call: TRBJ2-1
cdr3_aa: CASRRHGQEQFF

clone_size: few
v_call: TRBV12-3/TRBV12-4
j_call: TRBJ1-2
cdr3_aa: CASWFSQGGGYTF

clone_size: .
v_call: TRBV4-1
j_call: TRBJ2-2
cdr3_aa: CASSQDLEGDAGELFF

clone_size: .
v_call: TRBV10-1
j_call: TRBJ1-3
cdr3_aa: CASSENSPGNTIYF

clone_size: few
v_call: TRBV20-1
j_call: TRBJ2-4
cdr3_aa: CSARIIGTGLFGAKNIQYF

clone_size: many
v_call: TRBV7-2
j_call: TRBJ2-7
cdr3_aa: CASSQTGNSNYEQYF

clone_size: medium-sized
v_call: TRBV7-2
j_call: TRBJ2-1
cdr3_aa: CASSSHSSSYNEQFF

clone_size: many
v_call: TRBV7-2
j_call: TRBJ1-3
cdr3_aa: CASSLGQSDARSNTIYF

clone_size: once
v_call: TRBV7-9
j_call: TRBJ1-6
cdr3_aa: CASSSFSSYNSPLHF

clone_size: .
v_call: TRBV19
j_call: TRBJ2-3
cdr3_aa: CASKAGLGSSTDTQYF

clone_size: few
v_call: TRBV7-8
j_call: TRBJ1-2
cdr3_aa: CASSLGDFGYGYTF

clone_size: .
v_call: TRBV14
j_call: TRBJ1-6
cdr3_aa: CASSQVYLNSPLHF

clone_size: .
v_call: TRBV5-8
j_call: TRBJ1-4
cdr3_aa: CASSLGRAQTNGKLFF

clone_size: .
v_call: TRBV19
j_call: TRBJ1-5
cdr3_aa: CASTPRTGDSNQPQHF

clone_size: few
v_call: TRBV7-3
j_call: TRBJ1-1
cdr3_aa: CASSFGGRGEAFF

clone_size: many
v_call: TRBV7-2
j_call: TRBJ2-7
cdr3_aa: CASSLVGQGVAYEQYF

clone_size: few
v_call: TRBV12-3/TRBV12-4
j_call: TRBJ2-2
cdr3_aa: CASTPPGPPTGELFF

clone_size: .
v_call: TRBV7-2
j_call: TRBJ2-4
cdr3_aa: CASSESGPLAKNIQYF

clone_size: .
v_call: TRBV7-2
j_call: TRBJ1-4
cdr3_aa: CASSPDPAPSEKLFF

clone_size: .
v_call: TRBV29-1
j_call: TRBJ2-4
cdr3_aa: CSVEEGDIQYF